The clone carrying this TCR beta chain was counted ten times or more. Antigen unknown. The data were obtained in a study of CD8 T cells in ankylosing spondylitis. Study-level results: A motif in TCR beta, a set of roughly 8 highly homologous variants, appeared characteristic of ankylosing spondylitis blood.

Trimming removed 1 base at V and 1 base at J, with 7 bases between. Germline V gene data show CDR1 as SEHNR and CDR2 as FQNEAQ (reference sequence). This CDR3 is built from 14 residues. Using its own MiXCR run on the 5' RACE reads, TCRdb lists one record per CDR3 protein. This sample has about 200,000 distinct CDR3 sequences; roughly 6.6% occur once, and the top ten carry 13% to 15%. The sequence was obtained from a male donor with ankylosing spondylitis. Sequenced material: blood, either unsorted or a sorted T cell fraction (not recorded which). V and J are TRBV7-9 and TRBJ2-5; D is uncertain. The CDR3 DNA sequence: TGTGCCAGCAGCTTAGTCATAGCCCAAGAGACCCAGTACTTC. Its translation: CASSLVIAQETQYF.